Listed below are T cell receptor beta chains from one sample, sequenced in a study of T cell responses to AZD1222 COVID-19 vaccine. TCRdb's table, derived via immunoSEQ multiplex PCR, lists solely in-frame clones and lacks some. This table holds about 85,000 clones, roughly nine tenths found once. Sequencing used peripheral blood, obtained on day 0 of AZD1222 vaccination. These receptors all stem from an adult in good health. Both conserved end residues are part of each CDR3. Each record gives: D gene, clone size, J gene, V gene, CDR3 protein, CDR3 DNA. D genes are given only for firm matches. Clone size, where shown, is once, few, many, or a class for clones that have expanded.

TRBD1	NA	TRBJ2-1	TRBV14	CASSLQTGGGNNEQFF	TGTGCCAGCAGCCTGCAGACAGGGGGCGGGAACAATGAGCAGTTCTTC
NA	once	TRBJ1-6	TRBV7-9	CASSPGGAHSPLHF	TGTGCCAGCAGCCCGGGGGGGGCTCATTCACCCCTCCACTTT
TRBD2	NA	TRBJ2-1	TRBV7-9	CASSRIAGGLSNEQFF	TGTGCCAGCAGCCGGATAGCGGGAGGGCTAAGCAATGAGCAGTTCTTC
NA	NA	TRBJ2-5	TRBV5-1	CASSLEGTSRETQYF	TGCGCCAGCAGCTTGGAGGGCACCTCGAGGGAGACCCAGTACTTC
NA	NA	TRBJ1-1	TRBV28	CASSSYATNTEAFF	TGTGCCAGCAGTTCCTATGCTACTAACACTGAAGCTTTCTTT
TRBD1	NA	TRBJ1-2	TRBV5-1	CASSAQGASYGYTF	TGCGCCAGCAGCGCTCAGGGGGCTAGCTATGGCTACACCTTC
TRBD2	NA	TRBJ2-7	TRBV28	CASTSSGSYEQYF	TGTGCCAGTACTTCTAGCGGGAGTTACGAGCAGTACTTC
NA	once	TRBJ1-4	TRBV7-8	CASSLEWAGTTNEKLFF	TGTGCCAGCAGCTTAGAGTGGGCAGGGACAACTAATGAAAAACTGTTTTTT
NA	NA	TRBJ1-5	TRBV28	CASSSRTANNQPQHF	TGTGCCAGCAGTTCTCGGACGGCAAACAATCAGCCCCAGCATTTT
NA	NA	TRBJ2-2	TRBV21-1	CASSKGQGTGELFF	TGTGCCAGCAGCAAAGGCCAGGGTACCGGGGAGCTGTTTTTT
NA	NA	TRBJ2-3	TRBV28	CASSLGATYTDTQYF	TGTGCCAGCAGTTTAGGGGCAACATACACAGATACGCAGTATTTT
TRBD1	once	TRBJ1-4	TRBV9	CASSPWDRVPGREKLFF	TGTGCCAGCAGCCCCTGGGACAGGGTCCCCGGGAGAGAAAAACTGTTTTTT